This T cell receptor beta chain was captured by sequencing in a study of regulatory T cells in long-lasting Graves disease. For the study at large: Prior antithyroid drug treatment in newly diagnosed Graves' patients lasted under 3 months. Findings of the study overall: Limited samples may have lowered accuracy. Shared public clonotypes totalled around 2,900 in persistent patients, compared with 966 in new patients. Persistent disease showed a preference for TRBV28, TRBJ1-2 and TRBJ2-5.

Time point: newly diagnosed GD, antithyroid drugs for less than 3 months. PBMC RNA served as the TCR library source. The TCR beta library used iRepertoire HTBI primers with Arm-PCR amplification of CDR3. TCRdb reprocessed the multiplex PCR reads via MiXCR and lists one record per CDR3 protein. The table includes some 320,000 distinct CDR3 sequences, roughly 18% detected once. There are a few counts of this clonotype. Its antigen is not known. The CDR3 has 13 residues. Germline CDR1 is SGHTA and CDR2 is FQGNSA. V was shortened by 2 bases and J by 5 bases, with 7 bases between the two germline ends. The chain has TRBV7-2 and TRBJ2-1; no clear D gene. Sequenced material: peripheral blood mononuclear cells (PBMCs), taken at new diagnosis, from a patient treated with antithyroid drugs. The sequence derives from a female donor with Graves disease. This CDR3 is CASSLRYDNEQFF. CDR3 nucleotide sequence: TGTGCCAGCAGCTTAAGGTATGACAATGAGCAGTTCTTC.